This entry lists 30 T cell receptor beta chains sequenced from one sample in a study of OX40 agonist ivuxolimab in advanced cancers. Sequencing was performed with immunoSEQ multiplex PCR; in TCRdb, only in-frame clones are kept and a portion is missing. Of 65,000 to 90,000 clones in the sample, approximately 78% were seen once. The sample in question was CD4+ or CD8+ T cells sorted from blood, obtained in a trial of the OX40 agonist ivuxolimab. These receptors came from an adult with an advanced solid tumor such as melanoma, head and neck, liver or kidney cancer.

The CDR3 spells CASSIRTSGNTIYF. The CDR3 DNA is TGTGCCAGCAGCATACGGACCTCTGGAAACACCATATATTTT. The chain uses TRBV7-9 and TRBJ1-3; D unclear. The germline V gene has CDR1 SEHNR and CDR2 FQNEAQ (reference sequence). Trimming pared 5 bases from V and 0 bases from J, leaving 8 bases between. The CDR3 spans 14 residues.

The gene calls are TRBV19 and TRBJ2-5; possible D gene TRBD1, 6 bases. Germline V gene data show CDR1 as LNHDA and CDR2 as SQIVND (reference sequence). CDR3 length equals 13 residues. Trimming shortened V by 2 bases and J by 7 bases, and 11 bases separated the two germline ends. The DNA of the CDR3 is TGTGCCAGTAGTATAATAACAGGGAGGACCCAGTACTTC. It encodes CASSIITGRTQYF.

The chain combines TRBV25-1 with TRBJ2-3, with 7 bases lining up with TRBD2. Losses at the gene ends were 6 bases for V and 2 bases for J; bases not matched to a gene: 11. CDR1 MGHDK and CDR2 SYGVNS come from the germline V gene. The CDR3 extends over 16 amino acids. In DNA, the CDR3 is TGTGCCAGCAGCAAAAGCGGGGATTCAACCACAGATACGCAGTATTTT. Translated: CASSKSGDSTTDTQYF.

The sample holds one count of this clone. This chain connects TRBV4-1 to TRBJ2-3; 7 bases match TRBD1. CDR3 length equals 15 residues. V lost 0 bases and J lost 4; bases outside the gene matches: 4. Germline V gives CDR1 MGHRA, CDR2 YSYEKL. Written as DNA, the CDR3 is TGCGCCAGCAGCCAAGATCCCCAGGGGGCAGATACGCAGTATTTT. As protein: CASSQDPQGADTQYF.

This sequence joins TRBV4-1 and TRBJ2-6, with D possibly matching TRBD2 (5 bases). The V gene's germline CDR1 is MGHRA and CDR2 YSYEKL. V lost 6 bases, J lost 2 bases, and 11 bases lay in between. The CDR3 totals 15 residues. CDR3 in amino acids: CASSLSGAGANVLTF. The CDR3 coding sequence is TGCGCCAGCAGTTTATCCGGGGCTGGGGCCAACGTCCTGACTTTC.

This sequence joins TRBV29-1 and TRBJ2-3, with D possibly TRBD2 on 5 matching bases. Germline CDR1 and CDR2: SQVTM and ANQGSEA. The CDR3 is made up of 11 amino acids. The V gene lost 6 bases and the J gene lost 4 bases, with 8 bases spanning the gap. DNA for the CDR3: TGCAGCGTGAGAGGGTCAGATACGCAGTATTTT. The encoded protein is CSVRGSDTQYF.

In DNA form, the CDR3 reads TGTGCCACCAGCAGAGATGGGGGGCCAGGGGCCTACGAGCAGTACTTC. It yields the protein CATSRDGGPGAYEQYF. The chain links TRBV15 to TRBJ2-7, with D perhaps TRBD1 or TRBD2 (6 bases each). Trimming left V 0 bases short and J 2 bases short, with 14 bases between. Germline V CDR1 and CDR2: LNHNV, YYDKDF (reference sequence). The CDR3 contains 16 residues.

The chain is built from TRBV4-1 and TRBJ2-6; D is unresolved. CDR3 length: 15 amino acids. V lost 3 bases to trimming and J lost 1 base, with 7 bases between them. Germline V gene data show CDR1 as MGHRA and CDR2 as YSYEKL. The CDR3 DNA sequence: TGCGCCAGCAGCCATCTTTTGTCTGGGGCCAACGTCCTGACTTTC. Its protein is CASSHLLSGANVLTF.

The chain uses TRBV6-1 and TRBJ2-5, with 7 positions matching TRBD1. J lost 1 base, V lost 6 bases, and 5 bases had no gene match. CDR3 length: 14 residues. Germline CDR1 MNHNS, CDR2 SASEGT. The DNA for the CDR3 is TGTGCCAGCAGAACTTGGGACAGCCAAGAGACCCAGTACTTC. It is translated as CASRTWDSQETQYF.

The chain is built from TRBV9 and TRBJ2-1, with unresolved D. The CDR3 spans 12 residues. CDR1 is SGDLS and CDR2 is YYNGEE in the germline V gene. The V and J ends lost 4 bases and 9 bases respectively, with 11 bases between them. CDR3 protein: CASSLYGGEQFF. Here the CDR3 DNA reads TGTGCCAGCAGCCTCTACGGTGGTGAGCAGTTCTTC.

The genes are TRBV5-1 and TRBJ1-5; 8 nucleotides agree with TRBD1. The CDR3 sequence is 15 residues long. V lost 3 bases to trimming and J lost 6 bases; unmatched junction nucleotides: 8. Germline V CDR1 and CDR2: SGHRS, YFSETQ. CDR3 residues: CASSSGQGDTQPQHF. The CDR3 nucleotides are TGCGCCAGCAGCTCCGGACAGGGAGACACTCAGCCCCAGCATTTT.

This clone is a singleton in its sample. V gene TRBV25-1 combines with J gene TRBJ2-7, with 7 bases lining up with TRBD1. Germline assignment: CDR1 MGHDK and CDR2 SYGVNS. This CDR3 spans 13 amino acids. Trimming cost V 5 bases and J 7 bases; bases outside gene matches: 8. The CDR3, as DNA: TGTGCCAGCAGTTTACAGGGGATCCCTGAGCAGTACTTC. Translating it yields CASSLQGIPEQYF.

The chain combines TRBV9 with TRBJ2-7; D ambiguous. Trimming took 0 bases from V and 1 from J, leaving 5 bases between them. This CDR3 is 13 amino acids long. Germline-derived CDR1 and CDR2 are SGDLS and YYNGEE. The CDR3 region has the DNA TGTGCCAGCAGCGTAGCCGGATCCTACGAGCAGTACTTC. Its translation is CASSVAGSYEQYF.

In its sample, this clone was seen a few times. The gene calls are TRBV23-1 and TRBJ2-3, with 14 bases aligning to TRBD2. TRBV23-1 is recorded as an ORF, its role being uncertain. The length of the CDR3 is 18 residues. Unmatched junction bases numbered 7, after V lost 4 bases and J lost 1 base. Here the CDR3 DNA reads TGCGCCAGCAGTCCCGAGACTAGCGGGAGGGACGGCACAGATACGCAGTATTTT. Amino acids: CASSPETSGRDGTDTQYF.

This chain uses TRBV9 with TRBJ2-1, with TRBD2 matching over 11 bases. Germline V gene lookup returns CDR1 SGDLS and CDR2 YYNGEE. This CDR3 is built from 15 residues. After removal of 0 bases from V and 4 bases from J, the junction contained 0 bases not matched to a gene. This CDR3 is CASSVGLAGYNEQFF. Written as DNA, the CDR3 is TGTGCCAGCAGCGTAGGACTAGCGGGGTACAATGAGCAGTTCTTC.

CDR3 loop: CAISAGTGGRNIQYF. The CDR3 DNA is TGTGCCATCAGTGCAGGGACAGGGGGCCGGAACATTCAGTACTTC. This chain uses TRBV10-3 with TRBJ2-4; 12 positions match TRBD1. V was pared by 4 bases and J by 7 bases, with 5 bases of the junction left unmatched. The CDR3 is made up of 15 amino acids. Germline CDR1 and CDR2: ENHRY and SYGVKD.

The gene calls are TRBV7-8 and TRBJ2-7; D remains ambiguous. The CDR3 spans 14 residues. The ends were cut back, 2 bases at V and 6 bases at J, with 14 bases in the middle. From germline, CDR1 is SGHVS and CDR2 FQNEAQ. The CDR3 reads CASSLSPAKPEQYF. The CDR3 DNA is TGTGCCAGCAGCTTATCGCCTGCTAAGCCCGAGCAGTACTTC.

The table lists this clone with a count of one. The chain carries TRBV4-3 and TRBJ2-3; D perhaps matches TRBD2 (5 bases). The V gene's germline CDR1 is LGHNA and CDR2 YSLEER. V was pared by 4 bases and J by 1 base, with 12 bases between. This CDR3 comprises 15 residues. This CDR3 is CASSLNRGGTDTQYF. In DNA form, the CDR3 reads TGCGCCAGCAGCCTCAACCGGGGTGGCACAGATACGCAGTATTTT.

This sequence joins TRBV28 and TRBJ1-1; 7 positions agree with TRBD1. There are 15 residues in the CDR3. Unmatched junction bases numbered 11, after V lost 7 bases and J lost 3 bases. Germline CDR1 is MDHEN and CDR2 is SYDVKM. The CDR3 bases are TGTGCCAGCACCCGAACAGGGGAGGGATACACTGAAGCTTTCTTT. Amino acids: CASTRTGEGYTEAFF. The whole variable domain, remainder taken from reference TRBV28 and TRBJ1-1, is DVKVTQSSRYLVKRTGEKVFLECVQDMDHENMFWYRQDPGLGLRLIYFSYDVKMKEKGDIPEGYSVSREKKERFSLILESASTNQTSMYLCASTRTGEGYTEAFFGQGTRLTVV.

This clone came up once. This chain joins TRBV7-2 and TRBJ1-2, with 7 bases matching TRBD1. V lost 4 bases, J lost 8 bases, and 13 bases stayed unmatched. The CDR3 length is 15 residues. The germline V gene has CDR1 SGHTA and CDR2 FQGNSA. For the CDR3, the DNA is TGTGCCAGCAGCTCCCGGGACAGCGCCTTGGTGGGCTACACCTTC. Its translation is CASSSRDSALVGYTF.

The gene calls are TRBV7-9 and TRBJ1-6; D call uncertain. CDR1 and CDR2 from the germline V gene are SEHNR and FQNEAQ (reference sequence). V lost 6 bases and J lost 5, with 14 bases in between. The CDR3 runs 15 residues. The CDR3 nucleotides are TGTGCCAGCAGAAGCTCCGATATTAATAATTCACCCCTCCACTTT. It codes for CASRSSDINNSPLHF.

The gene calls are TRBV2 and TRBJ2-6; D not certain. Germline CDR1 and CDR2: SNHLY and FYNNEI. CDR3 length equals 15 residues. V was trimmed by 4 bases and J by 4 bases, leaving 11 bases between them. The CDR3 is CASSGASSGANVLTF. In DNA, the CDR3 is TGTGCCAGCAGTGGCGCTTCATCCGGGGCCAACGTCCTGACTTTC.

The chain recombines TRBV7-2 with TRBJ1-2, with no clear D. The CDR3 totals 13 residues. Looked up from germline, CDR1 is SGHTA and CDR2 is FQGNSA. Trimming took off 4 bases at V and 8 bases at J, with 14 bases between the two ends. The CDR3 loop reads CASSSSRVYGYTF. The DNA for the CDR3 is TGTGCCAGCAGCTCGTCAAGGGTTTACGGCTACACCTTC.

The chain couples TRBV29-1 to TRBJ2-2, with TRBD1 matching over 9 bases. V lost 4 bases to trimming and J lost 5 bases; unmatched junction nucleotides: 11. The germline V gene has CDR1 SQVTM and CDR2 ANQGSEA. The CDR3 loop spans 16 amino acids. The CDR3 DNA reads as TGCAGCGTTGGGGAGGGGTCAGGACAGGGGACCGGGGAGCTGTTTTTT. It translates to CSVGEGSGQGTGELFF.

CDR3 nucleotide sequence: TGTGCCAGCAGTCCATGGGACACAGGCGGCCCGGAGACCCAGTACTTC. Translated, it gives CASSPWDTGGPETQYF. This chain connects TRBV27 to TRBJ2-5; possibly TRBD1 for D (6 bases). CDR3 size: 16 residues. Looked up from germline, CDR1 is MNHEY and CDR2 is SMNVEV (reference sequence). V lost 5 bases to trimming and J lost 5 bases, with 21 bases between them.

The chain has TRBV5-1 and TRBJ1-4; D unclear. Looked up from germline, CDR1 is SGHRS and CDR2 is YFSETQ. The V and J ends lost 4 bases and 7 bases respectively, with 11 bases between them. The CDR3 loop spans 13 amino acids. In DNA form, the CDR3 reads TGCGCCAGCAGCCGCACCGAGGGTGAAAAACTGTTTTTT. Amino acids: CASSRTEGEKLFF.

V is TRBV15 and J is TRBJ1-1; D gene uncertain. The V gene lost 0 bases and the J gene lost 8 bases, with 13 bases spanning the gap. This CDR3 spans 14 amino acids. Germline CDR1 reads LNHNV; CDR2 reads YYDKDF (reference sequence). CDR3 nucleotide sequence: TGTGCCACCAGCAGAGAGACTCGGGCGGTAGAAGCTTTCTTT. Its translation: CATSRETRAVEAFF.

CDR3 residues: CASASYTGTWGEQYF. For the CDR3, the DNA is TGTGCTAGTGCCTCCTACACCGGGACATGGGGGGAGCAGTACTTC. V usage is TRBV12-5 and J usage is TRBJ2-7, with D maybe TRBD1 (6 bases). The CDR3 has 15 residues. V dropped 7 bases and J dropped 7 bases, with 23 bases sitting between them. In germline, CDR1 is LGHNT, CDR2 FRNRAP.

This chain links TRBV28 with TRBJ2-5; unclear D gene. V dropped 3 bases and J dropped 3 bases, with 11 bases sitting between them. The length of the CDR3 is 14 residues. The germline V gene encodes CDR1 MDHEN and CDR2 SYDVKM. The CDR3 reads CASSFGQFKETQYF. The CDR3 nucleotides read TGTGCCAGCAGTTTTGGGCAGTTCAAAGAGACCCAGTACTTC.

This clone was counted a single time. The J gene is TRBJ2-7, the V gene TRBV7-8; tentative D call: TRBD1 (6 bases). Germline values: CDR1 SGHVS, CDR2 FQNEAQ. This CDR3 has 13 amino acids. V was cut by 3 bases and J by 5 bases, with 11 bases left in between. In DNA, the CDR3 is TGTGCCAGCAGCTTTGGCAGGGGAAACGAGCAGTACTTC. Translating it yields CASSFGRGNEQYF.